Listed below are T cell receptor beta chains from one sample, sequenced in a study of a mutant IDH1 vaccine in newly diagnosed glioma. Their antigens are not known. Measured with immunoSEQ multiplex PCR; TCRdb has only the in-frame clones, and not every one. The sample lists 75,000 to 80,000 clones, 90% to 95% occurring once. The starting material was PBMCs, obtained from a glioma patient whose treatment included an IDH1 peptide vaccine. Receptor source: a woman in her 50s with glioma. Both conserved end residues are trimmed from each CDR3. The order of the fields is J gene, V gene, CDR3 protein.

>TRBJ1-5|TRBV7-9
ASSLLTGSQH
>TRBJ2-7|TRBV5-1
ASSWGTVGSYEQY
>TRBJ1-4|TRBV7-2
ASSLDGTNEKLF
>TRBJ2-7|TRBV5-4
ASSLRDNYEQY
>TRBJ2-7|TRBV18
ASSVAADYEQY
>TRBJ2-7|TRBV5-5
ASSFTGTSGHEQY
>TRBJ2-4|TRBV4-1
ASSYGGGGRNIQY
>TRBJ1-6|TRBV28
ASSLYGNGGAFSPLH
>TRBJ2-4|TRBV5-6
ASSLIGPHKNIQY
>TRBJ2-7|TRBV5-1
ASSLGLAGYLHEQY
>TRBJ2-7|TRBV18
ASSPSGAFYEQY
>TRBJ2-1|TRBV30
ASSGQGNEQF
>TRBJ2-1|TRBV2
ASRVAGSYNEQF
>TRBJ2-7|TRBV20-1
SGRRIYEQY
>TRBJ2-5|TRBV6-1
ASSALGETQY
>TRBJ2-7|TRBV6-1
ASSQGFGHEQY
>TRBJ2-5|TRBV27
ASSKLEGTQY
>TRBJ2-5|TRBV5-4
ASSLGASETQY